The 26 T cell receptor beta chains below were found in one sample sequenced in a study of cytomegalovirus exposure and HLA in healthy donors. With 60 Vbeta and 13 Jbeta primers, the PCR was carried out. Clones were sequenced by immunoSEQ multiplex PCR, and TCRdb holds only the in-frame ones, with some missing. Of approximately 140,000 clones in the sample, about four fifths were seen once. The sequenced sample was PBMCs. The receptors here all came from a man in his fifties or sixties in good health and CMV-seropositive.

The chain is built from TRBV5-1 and TRBJ1-5; D remains unclear. V was cut by 2 bases and J by 2 bases, with 11 bases left in between. The CDR3 spans 15 residues. CDR1 is SGHRS and CDR2 is YFSETQ in the germline V gene. CDR3 nucleotide sequence: TGCGCCAGCAGCTTTGAAGGGAGTGGCAATCAGCCCCAGCATTTT. Amino acids: CASSFEGSGNQPQHF. Filled out from reference TRBV5-1 and TRBJ1-5, the complete variable domain reads KAGVTQTPRYLIKTRGQQVTLSCSPISGHRSVSWYQQTPGQGLQFLFEYFSETQRNKGNFPGRFSGRQFSNSRSEMNVSTLELGDSALYLCASSFEGSGNQPQHFGDGTRLSIL.

The chain links TRBV2 to TRBJ1-2; D gene ambiguous. Germline CDR1 and CDR2: SNHLY and FYNNEI. V shed 4 bases and J shed 2 bases, with 5 bases lying between them. The CDR3 totals 12 residues. CDR3: CASSGVNYGYTF. The CDR3 DNA sequence: TGTGCCAGCAGTGGAGTAAACTATGGCTACACCTTC.

The chain joins TRBV5-1 to TRBJ1-2; D might be TRBD1 (5 bases). Germline V gene lookup returns CDR1 SGHRS and CDR2 YFSETQ. The CDR3 extends over 14 amino acids. The V end was cut by 6 bases, the J end by 2 bases, with 14 bases between. For the CDR3, the DNA is TGCGCCAGCACCGCGGGGCCCCAAAACTATGGCTACACCTTC. The encoded protein is CASTAGPQNYGYTF.

J is TRBJ2-1 and V is TRBV28, with 9 bases aligning to TRBD1. Germline loops: CDR1 MDHEN, CDR2 SYDVKM. J was trimmed by 8 bases and V by 0 bases; bases with no gene match: 5. This CDR3 is built from 15 residues. The DNA for the CDR3 is TGTGCCAGCAGTTTATGGGGGACAGGGTTGGATGAGCAGTTCTTC. Amino acids: CASSLWGTGLDEQFF.

This chain links TRBV5-1 with TRBJ1-3; 12 positions agree with TRBD1. With 4 bases clipped from V and 0 bases from J, the junction kept 8 bases outside the gene matches. Germline-derived CDR1 and CDR2 are SGHRS and YFSETQ. The CDR3 contains 18 residues. The CDR3 here is CASSLGTGGSLSGNTIYF. The DNA for the CDR3 is TGCGCCAGCAGCCTCGGGACAGGGGGCTCTCTCTCTGGAAACACCATATATTTT.

This clone has only a few counts. J is TRBJ2-7 and V is TRBV13; 9 nucleotides match TRBD2. The length of the CDR3 is 16 residues. CDR1 is PRHDT and CDR2 is FYEKMQ in the germline V gene (reference sequence). V lost 0 bases to trimming and J lost 0 bases; unmatched junction nucleotides: 3. The CDR3, as DNA: TGTGCCAGCAGCTTAGGCCTAGCGGGAAACTCCTACGAGCAGTACTTC. It translates to CASSLGLAGNSYEQYF. The entire variable domain, with the rest obtained from reference TRBV13 and TRBJ2-7, is as follows: AAGVIQSPRHLIKEKRETATLKCYPIPRHDTVYWYQQGPGQDPQFLISFYEKMQSDKGSIPDRFSAQQFSDYHSELNMSSLELGDSALYFCASSLGLAGNSYEQYFGPGTRLTVT.

Notes on this clone: Mismatch with germline at one junction end may stem from a read error. The rearrangement joins TRBV11-3 to TRBJ2-2, with a tentative D call TRBD1 (6 bases). The CDR3 covers 14 residues. Germline V gene data show CDR1 as SGHNT and CDR2 as YENEEA. The CDR3 reads CASSSYHPFEGVVF. In nucleotides, the CDR3 is TGTGCCAGCAGCTCCTATCACCCCTTCGAGGGGGTGGTTTTT.

The rearrangement joins TRBV10-1 to TRBJ2-5; 7 bases agree with TRBD2. Germline V lookup: CDR1 WNHNN, CDR2 SYGVQD (reference sequence). The J segment lost 2 bases and the V segment lost 4 bases, leaving 7 bases of the junction unmatched. The CDR3 runs to 15 residues. CDR3 sequence: CASSGERAGQETQYF. CDR3 in DNA: TGCGCCAGCAGTGGGGAGAGAGCGGGGCAAGAGACCCAGTACTTC.

The genes are TRBV7-6 and TRBJ2-1; 10 positions agree with TRBD2. CDR1 and CDR2 (germline): SGHVS, FNYEAQ. V lost 5 bases, J lost 9 bases, and 10 bases stayed unmatched. The CDR3 is made up of 15 amino acids. Here the CDR3 DNA reads TGTGCCAGCAGCCGTACCGGACTAGCGGTCACTGAGCAGTTCTTC. Translated, it gives CASSRTGLAVTEQFF.

The genes are TRBV6-1 and TRBJ1-5, with 7 bases that match TRBD1. V dropped 4 bases and J dropped 2; count of bases not matched to a gene: 5. This CDR3 has 15 amino acids. Germline V gene data show CDR1 as MNHNS and CDR2 as SASEGT. CDR3 in DNA: TGTGCCAGCAGTGCAGGGGGGTGGGGCAATCAGCCCCAGCATTTT. It specifies CASSAGGWGNQPQHF.

This rearrangement joins TRBV5-4 to TRBJ2-5, with D possibly being TRBD1 (7 bases). V gave up 4 bases and J gave up 7 bases, with 14 bases separating them. This CDR3 spans 13 amino acids. The germline CDR1 and CDR2 sequences are SGHNT and YYREEE (reference sequence). The CDR3 coding sequence is TGTGCCAGCAGCGAAGACAGGGAGGCGACCCAGTACTTC. This gives the protein CASSEDREATQYF.

The CDR3 sequence: CATRAGGGDYGYTF. In nucleotides, the CDR3 is TGTGCCACCAGAGCGGGGGGGGGCGACTATGGCTACACCTTC. The V and J genes are TRBV15 and TRBJ1-2; maybe TRBD1 (6 bases). Germline values: CDR1 LNHNV, CDR2 YYDKDF (reference sequence). The V end was cut by 6 bases, the J end by 3 bases, with 14 bases between. The CDR3 is made up of 14 amino acids.

This clone was counted between two and nine times. The V and J genes are TRBV18 and TRBJ2-5; D not resolved. The CDR3 loop spans 14 amino acids. Trimming took off 0 bases at V and 0 bases at J, with 5 bases between the two ends. Germline CDR1 is KGHSH and CDR2 is LQKENI. CDR3: CASSPPGYQETQYF. CDR3 DNA: TGTGCCAGCTCACCACCCGGGTACCAAGAGACCCAGTACTTC.

The chain recombines TRBV11-1 with TRBJ2-1; 9 nucleotides agree with TRBD1. The ends lost 2 bases at V and 9 bases at J; junction bases unmatched: 8. This CDR3 is 15 amino acids long. The germline V gene has CDR1 SGHAT and CDR2 FQDESV (reference sequence). In nucleotides, the CDR3 is TGTGCCAGCAGCTTAAGGGACAGGGCTTTTGGTGAGCAGTTCTTC. Translating gives CASSLRDRAFGEQFF.

This sequence joins TRBV6-1 and TRBJ1-4; 8 bases line up with TRBD1. The germline V gene has CDR1 MNHNS and CDR2 SASEGT. The CDR3 runs to 14 residues. The V segment lost 4 bases and the J segment 7 bases; nucleotides outside the gene matches: 5. CDR3 bases: TGTGCCAGCAGTGTGGACAGGGAGAGTGAAAAACTGTTTTTT. This sequence encodes CASSVDRESEKLFF.

The rearrangement links TRBV28 to TRBJ2-1, with 13 bases aligning to TRBD2. Germline V CDR1 and CDR2: MDHEN, SYDVKM. V was clipped by 3 bases and J by 8 bases; unmatched bases: 7. The CDR3 extends over 16 amino acids. DNA of the CDR3: TGTGCCAGCAGTTTCCCCGGACTAGCGGGAGACGATGAGCAGTTCTTC. This codes for CASSFPGLAGDDEQFF.

The chain carries TRBV28 and TRBJ2-3; 9 nucleotides agree with TRBD1. The germline V gene encodes CDR1 MDHEN and CDR2 SYDVKM. With V trimmed by 5 bases and J by 4 bases, 7 bases remained unmatched. The CDR3 has 15 amino acids. The CDR3 spells CASSPRDRDPDTQYF. CDR3 bases: TGTGCCAGCAGTCCCCGGGACAGGGACCCAGATACGCAGTATTTT. Using reference TRBV28 and TRBJ2-3 for the parts outside the CDR3, the full variable domain is DVKVTQSSRYLVKRTGEKVFLECVQDMDHENMFWYRQDPGLGLRLIYFSYDVKMKEKGDIPEGYSVSREKKERFSLILESASTNQTSMYLCASSPRDRDPDTQYFGPGTRLTVL.

This clone was detected a few times. V is TRBV29-1 and J is TRBJ2-3, with TRBD2 matching 10 bases. Trimming took 3 bases from V and 5 from J; bases not matched to a gene: 8. Germline V gene sequence: CDR1 SQVTM, CDR2 ANQGSEA. There are 15 residues in the CDR3. CDR3 in DNA: TGCAGCGTTGAGTGGGCTAGCGGGAGAAAAGATACGCAGTATTTT. Translated, it gives CSVEWASGRKDTQYF.

The chain uses TRBV12-5 and TRBJ2-3; D is unresolved. Germline-derived CDR1 and CDR2 are LGHNT and FRNRAP. The V and J ends lost 2 bases and 8 bases respectively, with 11 bases between them. This CDR3 is built from 13 residues. The CDR3 loop is CASGLSAAGTQYF. For the CDR3, the DNA is TGTGCTAGTGGTTTGTCTGCAGCAGGTACGCAGTATTTT.

The chain combines TRBV2 with TRBJ2-7; TRBD1 matches 8 bases. The CDR3 loop spans 14 amino acids. In germline, CDR1 is SNHLY, CDR2 FYNNEI. The V segment lost 7 bases and the J segment 5 bases; nucleotides outside the gene matches: 10. The CDR3 protein is CASKPNRGFDEQYF. Here the CDR3 DNA reads TGTGCCAGCAAGCCAAACAGGGGGTTCGACGAGCAGTACTTC.

The chain links TRBV5-1 to TRBJ2-4; TRBD1 might be the D (6 bases). V was shortened by 0 bases and J by 6 bases, with 13 bases between the two germline ends. Germline V CDR1 and CDR2: SGHRS, YFSETQ. The CDR3 extends over 15 amino acids. DNA for the CDR3: TGCGCCAGCAGCTTGGAGGGGGAGATACGAAACATTCAGTACTTC. This sequence encodes CASSLEGEIRNIQYF.

This chain uses TRBV29-1 with TRBJ1-2; 8 nucleotides align to TRBD1. J gave up 14 bases and V 3 bases, and 14 bases lay outside the gene matches. This CDR3 region has 13 residues. CDR1 and CDR2 (germline): SQVTM, ANQGSEA. CDR3 sequence reads: CSVEGPDRDFVTF. CDR3 nucleotide sequence: TGCAGCGTTGAGGGCCCGGACAGGGATTTTGTTACCTTC.

This clone was observed a handful of times. Germline is not matched at one junction end, which may reflect a read error. This chain links TRBV6-1 with TRBJ2-1, with no clear D. The CDR3 has 17 residues. Germline V gene data show CDR1 as MNHNS and CDR2 as SASEGT. The CDR3 nucleotides read TGTGCCAGCAGTAAAGCTCGCAGGTCCGGCTCCTACAATGAGCAGTTCTTC. Protein sequence: CASSKARRSGSYNEQFF.

J is TRBJ1-5 and V is TRBV28; D call uncertain. Germline V gene sequence: CDR1 MDHEN, CDR2 SYDVKM. The CDR3 length is 14 residues. Deletions cut 6 bases from V and 4 bases from J, with 13 bases between. Here the CDR3 reads CASRSRSWNQPQHF. The CDR3 region has the DNA TGTGCCAGCAGGTCCAGGTCGTGGAATCAGCCCCAGCATTTT.

This clone turned up a few times. This sequence joins TRBV11-2 and TRBJ2-2, with D perhaps TRBD2 (5 bases). Trimming cost V 5 bases and J 5 bases, with 9 bases left between them. The germline gives CDR1 SGHAT, CDR2 FQNNGV. The CDR3 covers 13 residues. CDR3 region: CASSLSGTGELFF. The CDR3, as DNA: TGTGCCAGCAGCCTGTCGGGGACCGGGGAGCTGTTTTTT.

The V call is TRBV6-7, the J call TRBJ1-3, with a possible D match to TRBD1 (5 bases). TRBV6-7 falls under the ORF class, with uncertain function. V was trimmed by 8 bases and J by 0 bases, leaving 11 bases between them. The CDR3 covers 14 residues. CDR3 in DNA: TGTGCCAGCTCGTGGCAGGGCTCTGGAAACACCATATATTTT. It specifies CASSWQGSGNTIYF.